These T cell receptor beta chains were read from a single sample in a study of blood T cell repertoires in COVID-19. Here immunoSEQ multiplex PCR was the method, and the copy in TCRdb shows in-frame clones only, minus some. The table has tens of thousands of clones, approximately 83% seen once. The sequencing sample was made of peripheral blood. These TCRs come from a woman aged 60-70 years with acute or convalescent COVID-19. CDR3s include the opening cysteine and the closing phenylalanine or tryptophan. Fields, in order: D gene, V gene, J gene, clone size, CDR3 protein, CDR3 DNA. D genes are given only for firm matches. Rows give clone size only sometimes, using once, few, many, or a class for an expanded clone.

D: TRBD2; V: TRBV6-5; J: TRBJ2-2; size: -; CDR3: CASMSSGGTGELFF; DNA: TGTGCCAGCATGTCTAGCGGGGGGACCGGGGAGCTGTTTTTT
D: TRBD1; V: TRBV6-5; J: TRBJ1-6; size: -; CDR3: CASNTGQGRSPLHF; DNA: TGTGCCAGCAACACTGGACAGGGTCGGTCACCCCTCCACTTT
D: -; V: TRBV19; J: TRBJ1-6; size: -; CDR3: CASSTAGASYNSPLHF; DNA: TGTGCCAGTAGTACGGCAGGGGCCTCCTATAATTCACCCCTCCACTTT
D: -; V: TRBV12-1; J: TRBJ2-7; size: once; CDR3: CASSSWTVPKGEQYF; DNA: TGTGCCAGCAGCTCCTGGACAGTACCTAAAGGGGAGCAGTACTTC
D: -; V: TRBV6-1; J: TRBJ1-6; size: -; CDR3: CASSYQGKHSPLHF; DNA: TGTGCCAGCAGTTATCAGGGGAAGCATTCACCCCTCCACTTT
D: TRBD1; V: TRBV6-6; J: TRBJ2-2; size: -; CDR3: CASSYPDRVWLFF; DNA: TGTGCCAGCAGTTACCCGGACAGGGTGTGGCTGTTTTTT
D: -; V: TRBV2; J: TRBJ1-2; size: once; CDR3: CASSDDFTPARDYGYTF; DNA: TGTGCCAGCAGTGACGACTTTACTCCCGCGAGGGACTATGGCTACACCTTC
D: TRBD2; V: TRBV3-1/TRBV3-2; J: TRBJ2-3; size: -; CDR3: CASSQVAAISTGQAGGPSQYF; DNA: TGTGCCAGCAGCCAAGTGGCGGCGATATCAACAGGGCAAGCGGGAGGGCCTTCGCAGTATTTT
D: TRBD1; V: TRBV6-5; J: TRBJ1-2; size: -; CDR3: CASSYSGTVSGYGYTF; DNA: TGTGCCAGCAGTTACTCAGGGACAGTCTCTGGCTATGGCTACACCTTC
D: TRBD1; V: TRBV5-6; J: TRBJ1-6; size: -; CDR3: CASSHIDRDNSPLHF; DNA: TGTGCCAGCAGCCATATAGACAGGGACAATTCACCCCTCCACTTT
D: TRBD2; V: TRBV6-5; J: TRBJ2-3; size: -; CDR3: CASSSLTSGGGNTQYF; DNA: TGTGCCAGCAGTTCCTTAACTAGCGGGGGAGGGAATACGCAGTATTTT
D: TRBD1; V: TRBV12-5; J: TRBJ1-1; size: -; CDR3: CASAQLQGITEAFF; DNA: TGTGCTAGTGCCCAATTACAGGGGATCACTGAAGCTTTCTTT
D: -; V: TRBV20-1; J: TRBJ2-2; size: -; CDR3: CSASFGANTGELFF; DNA: TGCAGTGCTAGTTTCGGGGCGAACACCGGGGAGCTGTTTTTT
D: TRBD2; V: TRBV5-1; J: TRBJ2-3; size: many; CDR3: CASSPQRGGTDTQYF; DNA: TGCGCCAGCAGCCCTCAGCGGGGGGGCACAGATACGCAGTATTTT
D: -; V: TRBV28; J: TRBJ1-3; size: -; CDR3: CASSSYPSLGNTIYF; DNA: TGTGCCAGCAGTTCTTACCCTTCACTAGGAAACACCATATATTTT
D: -; V: TRBV6-5; J: TRBJ2-5; size: once; CDR3: CASSYLGGPETQYF; DNA: TGTGCCAGCAGTTACTTGGGGGGACCAGAGACCCAGTACTTC
D: TRBD1; V: TRBV24-1; J: TRBJ2-1; size: -; CDR3: CATSEYTGTGYNEQFF; DNA: TGTGCCACCAGTGAATACACCGGGACAGGCTACAATGAGCAGTTCTTC
D: TRBD1; V: TRBV27; J: TRBJ1-1; size: -; CDR3: CASSYPGGVEAFF; DNA: TGTGCCAGCAGTTACCCAGGGGGCGTTGAAGCTTTCTTT
D: -; V: TRBV6-4; J: TRBJ1-5; size: -; CDR3: CASSAERRTSWGGLKPQHF; DNA: TGTGCCAGCAGTGCCGAGAGACGAACCTCGTGGGGCGGTTTAAAGCCCCAGCATTTT
D: TRBD1; V: TRBV4-1; J: TRBJ1-1; size: -; CDR3: CASSQGKDRLNTEAFF; DNA: TGCGCCAGCAGCCAAGGTAAGGACAGGCTGAACACTGAAGCTTTCTTT
D: -; V: TRBV3-1/TRBV3-2; J: TRBJ1-3; size: -; CDR3: CASSQQGTGNTIYF; DNA: TGTGCCAGCAGCCAACAGGGTACTGGAAACACCATATATTTT
D: TRBD1; V: TRBV6-5; J: TRBJ1-3; size: -; CDR3: CASSLYGQGAGNTIYF; DNA: TGTGCCAGCAGTTTGTACGGACAGGGGGCTGGAAACACCATATATTTT
D: -; V: TRBV3-1/TRBV3-2; J: TRBJ1-4; size: -; CDR3: CASSQRGSGEKLFF; DNA: TGTGCCAGCAGCCAACGGGGGAGTGGAGAAAAACTGTTTTTT